One sample yielded the 21 T cell receptor beta chains listed below, sequenced in a study of blood T cells in healthy people across ages (dated by TCRdb to between 2014 and 2017). The method was 5' RACE. Sequencing was performed on an Illumina HiSeq 2500. A second PCR of about 6 to 12 cycles was run with a J-beta primer mix and a sample-barcoded 5' primer. The public reads were quality trimmed at Q25 with fastp and then assembled into clones with MiXCR by TCRdb, keeping productive beta chains. Here each entry gathers all rows of one CDR3 protein and keeps the most common genes and DNA. The sample profile shows over 1,500,000 distinct CDR3 sequences; roughly 50% of them were found once. The top ten constitute over 2% of the sample. Material: blood. These receptors were collected from a woman between 40 and 50 years old in good health.

The J gene is TRBJ2-7, the V gene TRBV4-2, with D perhaps given as TRBD1 or TRBD2 (5 bases each). The ends were cut back, 0 bases at V and 4 bases at J, with 19 bases in the middle. Germline lookup yields CDR1 LGHNA and CDR2 YNFKEQ. The CDR3 totals 17 residues. This chain's CDR3 is CASSQDTRDPPLYEQYF. In nucleotides, the CDR3 is TGTGCCAGCAGCCAAGATACTCGGGACCCTCCTCTATACGAGCAGTACTTC.

The chain recombines TRBV6-1 with TRBJ2-7; TRBD1 matches 10 bases. Trimming removed 3 bases from V and 5 bases from J; junction bases left unmatched: 7. The CDR3 has 15 residues. Germline lookup yields CDR1 MNHNS and CDR2 SASEGT. The CDR3 loop is CASSEAPGQGNEQYF. DNA for the CDR3: TGTGCCAGCAGTGAGGCCCCGGGACAGGGGAACGAGCAGTACTTC.

V is TRBV20-1 and J is TRBJ1-5; D gene ambiguous. Germline lookup yields CDR1 DFQATT and CDR2 SNEGSKA (reference sequence). Deletions cut 1 base from V and 6 bases from J, with 7 bases between. This CDR3 is built from 12 residues. CDR3 nucleotide sequence: TGCAGTGCTAGAGTGGGAAGTCAGCCCCAGCATTTT. It is translated as CSARVGSQPQHF.

Only a few counts were recorded for this clonotype. The V gene is TRBV21-1, the J gene TRBJ2-7; the table gives TRBD2 as D, unverified against the DNA. TRBV21-1 is classified as a pseudogene. The CDR3 has 16 residues. In nucleotides, the CDR3 is TGTGCCAGCAGCAAAGGGGAGGGGCACTTTCGATACGAGCAGTACTTC. It codes for CASSKGEGHFRYEQYF.

This sequence joins TRBV20-1 and TRBJ2-3; 7 bases align to TRBD1. V was clipped by 5 bases and J by 5 bases; unmatched bases: 10. The CDR3 spans 14 residues. Germline CDR1 reads DFQATT; CDR2 reads SNEGSKA (reference sequence). As DNA, the CDR3 is TGCAGTGCTCATACCGGACAGGCAAAAGATACGCAGTATTTT. Amino acid sequence: CSAHTGQAKDTQYF.

This clonotype was seen a handful of times. This chain uses TRBV27 with TRBJ2-4; D gene unclear. The J call may be in error: the DNA end matches TRBJ2-7 better. In germline, CDR1 is MNHEY, CDR2 SMNVEV (reference sequence). The CDR3 runs to 13 residues. CDR3 bases: TGTGCCAGCAGTTTAATGAAGACCTACGAGCAGTACTTC. Its translation: CASSLMKTYEQYF.

The chain combines TRBV12-3 or TRBV12-4 with TRBJ1-1; possibly TRBD1 for D (6 bases). The CDR3 runs 14 residues. Trimming removed 2 bases from V and 5 bases from J, with 12 bases in between. The CDR3 sequence: CASSLMGAGTEAFF. CDR3 coding DNA: TGTGCCAGCAGTTTAATGGGGGCAGGGACTGAAGCTTTCTTT.

This clonotype was counted between two and nine times. The genes are TRBV5-1 and TRBJ2-1, with a possible D match to TRBD1 (6 bases). V dropped 2 bases and J dropped 6 bases, with 15 bases sitting between them. The CDR3 is made up of 15 amino acids. Germline V gives CDR1 SGHRS, CDR2 YFSETQ. CDR3 residues: CASSFVDSRGNEQFF. CDR3 in DNA: TGCGCCAGCAGCTTTGTGGACAGCCGTGGCAATGAGCAGTTCTTC.

V usage is TRBV9 and J usage is TRBJ2-3; TRBD2 agrees at 13 bases. CDR3 length: 17 residues. Germline V gene sequence: CDR1 SGDLS, CDR2 YYNGEE. V shed 3 bases and J 0 bases; nucleotides not matched to a gene: 4. The DNA of the CDR3 is TGTGCCAGCAGCGGAAAGGGACTAGCGGGGAGCACAGATACGCAGTATTTT. This codes for CASSGKGLAGSTDTQYF.

The V call is TRBV4-1, the J call TRBJ2-7; D not resolved. CDR1 and CDR2 (germline): MGHRA, YSYEKL. The CDR3 has 14 amino acids. The ends were cut back, 1 base at V and 2 bases at J, with 9 bases in the middle. This CDR3 is CASSQVGYTYEQYF. In DNA form, the CDR3 reads TGCGCCAGCAGCCAAGTGGGGTACACCTACGAGCAGTACTTC.

The gene calls are TRBV3-1 and TRBJ2-7; D might be TRBD1 or TRBD2, each matching 6 bases. Germline V gives CDR1 LGHDT, CDR2 YNNKEL (reference sequence). V lost 3 bases to trimming and J lost 0 bases, with 18 bases between them. This CDR3 spans 17 amino acids. The CDR3 spells CASSQIRDRGASYEQYF. CDR3 coding DNA: TGTGCCAGCAGCCAGATCCGAGATAGGGGGGCCTCCTACGAGCAGTACTTC.

This rearrangement joins TRBV2 to TRBJ2-7; 13 bases fit TRBD2. V lost 5 bases and J lost 7; bases outside the gene matches: 11. Germline V CDR1 and CDR2: SNHLY, FYNNEI. The CDR3 is made up of 16 amino acids. Written as DNA, the CDR3 is TGTGCCAGCAGTTCGGGACTAGCGGGGCCGGTTGATGAGCAGTACTTC. It encodes CASSSGLAGPVDEQYF. The whole variable domain, filled in from reference TRBV2 and TRBJ2-7, reads EPEVTQTPSHQVTQMGQEVILRCVPISNHLYFYWYRQILGQKVEFLVSFYNNEISEKSEIFDDQFSVERPDGSNFTLKIRSTKLEDSAMYFCASSSGLAGPVDEQYFGPGTRLTVT.

This chain connects TRBV5-1 to TRBJ2-1; 10 nucleotides match TRBD2. V dropped 1 base and J dropped 0; count of bases not matched to a gene: 4. The germline V gene encodes CDR1 SGHRS and CDR2 YFSETQ. The CDR3 totals 17 residues. The DNA of the CDR3 is TGCGCCAGCAGCTTGTTTAGCGGGGGGAGCTCCTACAATGAGCAGTTCTTC. As protein: CASSLFSGGSSYNEQFF.

The chain couples TRBV7-2 to TRBJ1-6; a possible D gene is TRBD1 (6 bases). The V end was cut by 5 bases, the J end by 7 bases, with 15 bases between. This CDR3 is built from 15 residues. The V gene's germline CDR1 is SGHTA and CDR2 FQGNSA. The CDR3 loop is CASSLPGHLNSPLHF. CDR3 sequence (DNA): TGTGCCAGCAGCCTTCCGGGACACTTAAATTCACCCCTCCACTTT.

The chain recombines TRBV20-1 with TRBJ2-5; D gene uncertain. Between the trimmed V and J ends, which lost 6 bases and 1 base, there was a span of 18 bases. The CDR3 has 15 residues. The germline CDR1 and CDR2 sequences are DFQATT and SNEGSKA (reference sequence). CDR3 sequence (DNA): TGCAGTGCGATAAGAGGTTCCGTTGTCCAAGAGACCCAGTACTTC. Translation gives CSAIRGSVVQETQYF.

This chain connects TRBV4-1 to TRBJ2-1; 11 bases line up with TRBD2. The germline V gene has CDR1 MGHRA and CDR2 YSYEKL. V was pared by 4 bases and J by 6 bases, with 8 bases of the junction left unmatched. CDR3 length: 16 amino acids. CDR3 bases: TGCGCCAGCAGCCGAGTAGCTACTAGCGGGGGCAATGAGCAGTTCTTC. Its protein is CASSRVATSGGNEQFF.

This chain links TRBV20-1 with TRBJ2-1, with 7 bases identical to TRBD1. V shed 4 bases and J 4 bases; nucleotides not matched to a gene: 13. This CDR3 region has 16 residues. From germline, CDR1 is DFQATT and CDR2 SNEGSKA (reference sequence). The CDR3 reads CSATNAVQGRYNEQFF. The CDR3 region has the DNA TGCAGTGCTACCAACGCGGTACAGGGGCGGTACAATGAGCAGTTCTTC.

This clonotype was counted between two and nine times. The junction does not match germline at one end; this may be a read error. The chain has TRBV12-3 or TRBV12-4 and TRBJ1-4, with D perhaps matching TRBD1 (6 bases). The CDR3 is 13 residues long. Here the CDR3 DNA reads TGTGCCAGCAATGGACAGATAGGTGAAAAGCTGTTTTTT. Amino acid sequence: CASNGQIGEKLFF.

This clonotype was seen a few times. V and J are TRBV12-3 or TRBV12-4 and TRBJ2-3; either TRBD1 or TRBD2 may fit D (6 bases each). V was trimmed by 7 bases and J by 1 base, leaving 12 bases between them. CDR3 length equals 14 residues. As DNA, the CDR3 is TGTGCCAGCAACCCAAGGGGGGGCACAGATACGCAGTATTTT. The encoded protein is CASNPRGGTDTQYF.

V usage is TRBV5-1 and J usage is TRBJ2-3, with D perhaps matching TRBD2 (6 bases). CDR1 SGHRS and CDR2 YFSETQ come from the germline V gene. The CDR3 spans 17 residues. V lost 1 base, J lost 0 bases, and 15 bases lay in between. CDR3 sequence (DNA): TGCGCCAGCAGCTTGAGACTCCTGGCGGGGAGCACAGATACGCAGTATTTT. Residues: CASSLRLLAGSTDTQYF.

This clonotype was seen more than once but under ten times. The chain links TRBV4-3 to TRBJ2-1, with D uncertain. There are 14 residues in the CDR3. The V end lost 0 bases, the J end lost 4 bases, and 7 bases lay between the germline ends. The germline CDR1 and CDR2 sequences are LGHNA and YSLEER. The CDR3 DNA reads TGCGCCAGCAGCCAAGATGAGGCTTACAATGAGCAGTTCTTC. Translation: CASSQDEAYNEQFF.